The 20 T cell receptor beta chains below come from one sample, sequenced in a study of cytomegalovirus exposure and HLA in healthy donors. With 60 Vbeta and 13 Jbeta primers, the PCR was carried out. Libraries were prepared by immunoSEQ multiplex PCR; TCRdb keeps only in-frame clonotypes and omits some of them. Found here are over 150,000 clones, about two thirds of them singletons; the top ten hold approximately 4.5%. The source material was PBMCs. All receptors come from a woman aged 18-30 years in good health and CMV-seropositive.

The CDR3 sequence: CAISEFGGANTEAFF. The CDR3 DNA follows: TGTGCCATCAGTGAGTTTGGAGGTGCAAACACTGAAGCTTTCTTT. The chain couples TRBV10-3 to TRBJ1-1; no reliable D call. CDR1 is ENHRY and CDR2 is SYGVKD in the germline V gene. This CDR3 is built from 15 residues. V dropped 1 base and J dropped 2 bases, with 11 bases sitting between them.

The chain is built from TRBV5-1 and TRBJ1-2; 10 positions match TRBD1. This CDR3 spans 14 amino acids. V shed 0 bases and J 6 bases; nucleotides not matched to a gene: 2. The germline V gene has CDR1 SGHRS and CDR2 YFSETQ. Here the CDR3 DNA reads TGCGCCAGCAGCTTGGCGGGACAGGGGAATGGCTACACCTTC. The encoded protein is CASSLAGQGNGYTF.

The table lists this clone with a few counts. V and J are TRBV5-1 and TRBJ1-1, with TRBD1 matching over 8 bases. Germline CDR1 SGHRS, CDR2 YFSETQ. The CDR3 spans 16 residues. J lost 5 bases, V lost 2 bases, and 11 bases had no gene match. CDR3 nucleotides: TGCGCCAGCAGCTTCGACAGGGGCGTTTTGCGGACTGAAGCTTTCTTT. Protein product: CASSFDRGVLRTEAFF.

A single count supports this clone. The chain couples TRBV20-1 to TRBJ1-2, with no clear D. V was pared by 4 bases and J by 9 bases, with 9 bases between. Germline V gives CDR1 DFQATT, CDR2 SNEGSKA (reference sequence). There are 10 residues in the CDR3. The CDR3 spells CSANRGSYTF. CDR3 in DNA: TGCAGTGCTAACCGGGGAAGCTACACCTTC.

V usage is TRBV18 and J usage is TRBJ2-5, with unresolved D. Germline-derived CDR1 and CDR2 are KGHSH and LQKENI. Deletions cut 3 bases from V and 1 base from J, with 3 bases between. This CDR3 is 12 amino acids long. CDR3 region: CASSPAQETQYF. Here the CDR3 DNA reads TGTGCCAGCTCACCGGCCCAAGAGACCCAGTACTTC.

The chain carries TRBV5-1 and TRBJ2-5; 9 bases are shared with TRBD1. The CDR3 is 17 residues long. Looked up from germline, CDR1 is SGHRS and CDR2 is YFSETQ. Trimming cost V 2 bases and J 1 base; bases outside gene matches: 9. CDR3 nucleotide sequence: TGCGCCAGCAGCTTTAGTTGGACGACAGGGGGCCAAGAGACCCAGTACTTC. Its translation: CASSFSWTTGGQETQYF.

The chain's CDR3 is CASSLSWALVWGEFF. The CDR3 DNA reads TGTGCCAGCAGCTTGTCCTGGGCCTTAGTTTGGGGGGAGTTCTTC. The rearrangement links TRBV5-5 to TRBJ2-1; a weak D match, TRBD2 (6 bases). V lost 1 base, J lost 14 bases, and 22 bases lay in between. This CDR3 has 15 amino acids. Germline CDR1 reads SGHKS; CDR2 reads YYEKEE (reference sequence).

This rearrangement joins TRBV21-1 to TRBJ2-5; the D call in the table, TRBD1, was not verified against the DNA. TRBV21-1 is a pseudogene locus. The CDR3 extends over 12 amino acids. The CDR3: CASGTGIETQYF. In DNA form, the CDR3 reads TGTGCCAGCGGGACAGGGATAGAGACCCAGTACTTC.

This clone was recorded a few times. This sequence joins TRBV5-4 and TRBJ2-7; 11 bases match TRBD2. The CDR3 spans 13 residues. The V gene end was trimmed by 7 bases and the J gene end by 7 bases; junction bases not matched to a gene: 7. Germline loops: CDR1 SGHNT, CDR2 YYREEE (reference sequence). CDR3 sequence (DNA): TGTGCCAGCGAAGGGCTAGCGGGAGGAGAGCAGTACTTC. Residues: CASEGLAGGEQYF.

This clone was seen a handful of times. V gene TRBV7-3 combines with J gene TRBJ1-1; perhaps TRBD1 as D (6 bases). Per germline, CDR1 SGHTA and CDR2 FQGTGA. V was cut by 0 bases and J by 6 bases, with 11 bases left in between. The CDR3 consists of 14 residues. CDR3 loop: CASSLTGGGPEAFF. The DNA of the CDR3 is TGTGCCAGCAGCTTAACTGGGGGGGGGCCTGAAGCTTTCTTT.

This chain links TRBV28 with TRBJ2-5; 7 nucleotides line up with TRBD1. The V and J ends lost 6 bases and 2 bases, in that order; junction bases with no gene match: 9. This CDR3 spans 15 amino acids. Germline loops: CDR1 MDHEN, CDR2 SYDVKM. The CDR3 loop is CASSKGQPPQETQYF. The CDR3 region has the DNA TGTGCCAGCAGCAAGGGACAGCCCCCACAAGAGACCCAGTACTTC.

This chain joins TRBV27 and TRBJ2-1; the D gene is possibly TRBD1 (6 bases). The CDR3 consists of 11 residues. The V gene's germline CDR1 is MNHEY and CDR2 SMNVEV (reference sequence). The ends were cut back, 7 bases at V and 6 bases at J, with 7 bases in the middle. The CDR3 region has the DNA TGTGCCAGCACAGGGGCCAATGAGCAGTTCTTC. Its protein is CASTGANEQFF.

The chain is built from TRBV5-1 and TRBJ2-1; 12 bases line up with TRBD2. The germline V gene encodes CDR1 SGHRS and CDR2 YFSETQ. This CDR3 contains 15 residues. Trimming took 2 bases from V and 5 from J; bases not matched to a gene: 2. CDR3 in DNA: TGCGCCAGCAGCTTTCGGACTAGCGGGGACAATGAGCAGTTCTTC. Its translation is CASSFRTSGDNEQFF.

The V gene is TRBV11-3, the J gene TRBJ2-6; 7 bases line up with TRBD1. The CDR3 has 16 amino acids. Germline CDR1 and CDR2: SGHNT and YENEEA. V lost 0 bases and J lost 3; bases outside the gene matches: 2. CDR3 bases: TGTGCCAGCAGCTTAGAAGGGGGCGGTGGGGCCAACGTCCTGACTTTC. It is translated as CASSLEGGGGANVLTF.

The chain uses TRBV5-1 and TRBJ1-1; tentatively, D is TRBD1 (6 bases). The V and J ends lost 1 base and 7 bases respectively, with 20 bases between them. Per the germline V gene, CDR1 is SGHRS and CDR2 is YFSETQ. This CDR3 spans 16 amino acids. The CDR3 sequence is CASSLFVGTTSGEAFF. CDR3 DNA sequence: TGCGCCAGCAGCTTGTTTGTAGGGACAACTAGCGGTGAAGCTTTCTTT.

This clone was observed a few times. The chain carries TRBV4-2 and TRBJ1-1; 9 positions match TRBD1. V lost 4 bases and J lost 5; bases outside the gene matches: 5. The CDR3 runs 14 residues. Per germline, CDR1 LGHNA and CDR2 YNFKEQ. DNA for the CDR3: TGTGCCAGCAGCCTCGACAGGGGGGGAACTGAAGCTTTCTTT. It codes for CASSLDRGGTEAFF.

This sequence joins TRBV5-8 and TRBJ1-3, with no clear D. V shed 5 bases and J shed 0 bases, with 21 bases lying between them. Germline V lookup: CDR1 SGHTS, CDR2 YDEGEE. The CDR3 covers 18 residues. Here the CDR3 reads CASSRLLIALRSGNTIYF. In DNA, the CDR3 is TGTGCCAGCAGTCGACTACTGATTGCCCTTCGCTCTGGAAACACCATATATTTT.

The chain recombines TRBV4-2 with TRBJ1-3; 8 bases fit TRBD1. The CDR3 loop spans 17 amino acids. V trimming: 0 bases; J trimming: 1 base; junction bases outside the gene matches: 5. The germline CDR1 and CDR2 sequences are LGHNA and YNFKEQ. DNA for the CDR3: TGTGCCAGCAGCCAAGATTGGAGACAGGGGTCTGGAAACACCATATATTTT. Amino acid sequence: CASSQDWRQGSGNTIYF.

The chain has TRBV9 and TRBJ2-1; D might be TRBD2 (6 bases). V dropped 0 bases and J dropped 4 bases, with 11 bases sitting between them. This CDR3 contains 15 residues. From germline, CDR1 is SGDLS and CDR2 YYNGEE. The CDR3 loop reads CASSVVASVYNEQFF. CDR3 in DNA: TGTGCCAGCAGCGTAGTAGCTAGCGTATACAATGAGCAGTTCTTC.

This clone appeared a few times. The CDR3 loop reads CSARRANEQFF. The DNA of the CDR3 is TGCAGTGCTAGGCGGGCGAATGAGCAGTTCTTC. The rearrangement joins TRBV20-1 to TRBJ2-1, with D perhaps matching TRBD2 (5 bases). Trimming cost V 3 bases and J 7 bases, with 7 bases left between them. Looked up from germline, CDR1 is DFQATT and CDR2 is SNEGSKA (reference sequence). This CDR3 is built from 11 residues.